These 16 T cell receptor beta chains came from one sample sequenced in a study of blood T cells in healthy people across ages (dated by TCRdb to about 2015). Library prep was done by 5' RACE. The instrument was an Illumina HiSeq 2500. A second PCR of roughly 7 to 12 cycles was performed with a sample-barcoded 5' primer and a J-beta primer mix. Using fastp at Q25 and MiXCR, TCRdb reprocessed the public reads and kept productive beta chains. Rows are unified per CDR3 protein, each entry keeping the most common DNA and genes. This sample gives just under 550,000 distinct CDR3 sequences in total; more than 20% of them show up just once. 8.7% of the sample belongs to the ten largest clones. These data also formed part of another study, on T cells of mothers and their children.

The sequencing sample was made of blood. The receptors come from a boy aged 5-17 years in good health.

This chain connects TRBV12-3 or TRBV12-4 to TRBJ2-3; D remains unclear. Trimming took off 1 base at V and 5 bases at J, with 10 bases between the two ends. The CDR3 has 14 amino acids. The CDR3 reads CASSLVALKDTQYF. The CDR3 DNA follows: TGTGCCAGCAGTTTAGTAGCATTGAAAGATACGCAGTATTTT.

The chain has TRBV5-6 and TRBJ2-1; tentative D call: TRBD2 (6 bases). Trimming shortened V by 4 bases and J by 3 bases, and 11 bases separated the two germline ends. This CDR3 region has 14 residues. Germline V gene data show CDR1 as SGHDT and CDR2 as YYEEEE. This CDR3 reads CASSHSGGYNEQFF. The CDR3 DNA sequence: TGTGCCAGCAGCCATTCCGGGGGCTACAATGAGCAGTTCTTC. Filled out from reference TRBV5-6 and TRBJ2-1, the complete variable domain reads DAGVTQSPTHLIKTRGQQVTLRCSPKSGHDTVSWYQQALGQGPQFIFQYYEEEERQRGNFPDRFSGHQFPNYSSELNVNALLLGDSALYLCASSHSGGYNEQFFGPGTRLTVL.

V and J are TRBV20-1 and TRBJ2-1, with D maybe TRBD1 (6 bases). This CDR3 region has 13 residues. Germline loops: CDR1 DFQATT, CDR2 SNEGSKA (reference sequence). V was trimmed by 3 bases and J by 7 bases, leaving 13 bases between them. CDR3 in amino acids: CSASLQDRNEQFF. CDR3 DNA: TGCAGTGCTAGTCTTCAGGACAGAAATGAGCAGTTCTTC.

This clonotype was observed many times. The gene calls are TRBV11-1 and TRBJ2-1, with D possibly being TRBD2 (6 bases). CDR1 is SGHAT and CDR2 is FQDESV in the germline V gene (reference sequence). CDR3 size: 12 residues. V was shortened by 5 bases and J by 13 bases, with 15 bases between the two germline ends. The CDR3 sequence is CASSLSAGSQFF. In nucleotides, the CDR3 is TGTGCCAGCAGCCTATCAGCGGGTTCCCAGTTCTTC.

This clonotype turned up a few times. The chain is built from TRBV5-1 and TRBJ1-1, with D possibly matching TRBD1 (6 bases). Germline values: CDR1 SGHRS, CDR2 YFSETQ. The germline V and J ends were trimmed by 5 bases and 1 base, with 15 bases remaining between them. This CDR3 comprises 15 residues. The CDR3 loop is CASRTTGTPNTEAFF. CDR3 in DNA: TGCGCCAGCAGAACTACCGGGACACCGAACACTGAAGCTTTCTTT.

This clonotype turned up a few times. The chain's CDR3 is CSARDIQGHTEAFF. The CDR3 region has the DNA TGCAGTGCTAGGGATATACAGGGTCACACTGAAGCTTTCTTT. This rearrangement joins TRBV20-1 to TRBJ1-1; tentative D call: TRBD1 (6 bases). V was cut by 3 bases and J by 3 bases, with 14 bases left in between. Germline V gene data show CDR1 as DFQATT and CDR2 as SNEGSKA (reference sequence). CDR3 length: 14 amino acids.

This clonotype was found a few times. The chain links TRBV18 to TRBJ2-5; a weak D match, TRBD2 (5 bases). The CDR3 is 16 residues long. Between the trimmed V and J ends, which lost 3 bases and 2 bases, there was a span of 16 bases. Germline CDR1 reads KGHSH; CDR2 reads LQKENI. Written as DNA, the CDR3 is TGTGCCAGCTCACCCCCTACTAGGAAGGGACAAGAGACCCAGTACTTC. Protein sequence: CASSPPTRKGQETQYF.

In this sample, this clonotype turned up a few times. This chain links TRBV7-9 with TRBJ2-4, with 8 bases lining up with TRBD1. The CDR3 is 14 amino acids. Trimming cost V 4 bases and J 7 bases; bases outside gene matches: 6. Germline-derived CDR1 and CDR2 are SEHNR and FQNEAQ (reference sequence). CDR3 nucleotide sequence: TGTGCCAGCAGCTATCAAGGACAGGGTAACATTCAGTACTTC. This translates into CASSYQGQGNIQYF.

The chain carries TRBV12-3 or TRBV12-4 and TRBJ2-4, with unresolved D. The CDR3 has 14 residues. V was clipped by 3 bases and J by 1 base, with 7 bases between them. In nucleotides, the CDR3 is TGTGCCAGCAGTTTTGCCCTGGCCAAAAACATTCAGTACTTC. It translates to CASSFALAKNIQYF.

This chain links TRBV12-3 or TRBV12-4 with TRBJ1-5; D gene uncertain. CDR3 size: 14 residues. The V end was cut by 1 base, the J end by 5 bases, with 9 bases between. CDR3 nucleotide sequence: TGTGCCAGCAGTTTAGGGGTAGCGGATCAGCCCCAGCATTTT. Its translation is CASSLGVADQPQHF.

V gene TRBV20-1 combines with J gene TRBJ2-1; 14 bases are a match to TRBD2. Germline V gene data show CDR1 as DFQATT and CDR2 as SNEGSKA (reference sequence). The CDR3 loop spans 15 amino acids. Trimming took 1 base from V and 10 from J; bases not matched to a gene: 6. This CDR3 is CSARGTSGGPREQFF. CDR3 nucleotide sequence: TGCAGTGCTAGAGGGACTAGCGGGGGGCCTAGGGAGCAGTTCTTC.

This clonotype appeared a few times. The chain uses TRBV5-4 and TRBJ2-4; 7 nucleotides match TRBD1. CDR3 size: 15 residues. V gave up 4 bases and J gave up 0 bases; unmatched junction bases: 4. Per germline, CDR1 SGHNT and CDR2 YYREEE (reference sequence). The CDR3 DNA reads TGTGCCAGCAGCGCCGACAGGGTAGCCAAAAACATTCAGTACTTC. This gives the protein CASSADRVAKNIQYF.

This chain uses TRBV28 with TRBJ2-3, with TRBD2 matching 11 bases. The germline V gene encodes CDR1 MDHEN and CDR2 SYDVKM. V lost 2 bases and J lost 0; bases outside the gene matches: 25. CDR3 size: 24 residues. The CDR3: CASSLGGPPISGREIALSTDTQYF. DNA of the CDR3: TGTGCCAGCAGTTTAGGTGGCCCCCCTATTAGCGGGAGGGAAATAGCATTGAGCACAGATACGCAGTATTTT.

The chain employs TRBV20-1 and TRBJ2-3; TRBD2 agrees at 10 bases. There are 15 residues in the CDR3. J gave up 4 bases and V 3 bases, and 7 bases lay outside the gene matches. Germline V lookup: CDR1 DFQATT, CDR2 SNEGSKA (reference sequence). CDR3 in amino acids: CSARPGSGRADTQYF. CDR3 in DNA: TGCAGTGCTAGGCCGGGAAGCGGGAGGGCAGATACGCAGTATTTT.

This clonotype appeared many times. The chain employs TRBV27 and TRBJ2-3, with 8 bases aligning to TRBD2. Germline V gene data show CDR1 as MNHEY and CDR2 as SMNVEV (reference sequence). The CDR3 runs to 15 residues. V gave up 4 bases and J gave up 5 bases; unmatched junction bases: 8. The CDR3 DNA follows: TGTGCCAGCAGTTCCCCTAGCGGGCGGGTAGATACGCAGTATTTT. Its protein product is CASSSPSGRVDTQYF.

For this clonotype: This CDR3 is missing its conserved last phenylalanine or tryptophan, likely due to a read error. No DNA is shown, since the ends of the CDR3 on it are uncertain; the CDR3 is the one TCRdb lists. The chain joins TRBV15 to TRBJ2-5; the table calls TRBD2, which could not be checked here. Germline CDR1 LNHNV, CDR2 YYDKDF (reference sequence). The CDR3 is 13 amino acids long, termini counted. This CDR3 is CATSSSRLAGLIL.